A single sample gave rise to the 17 T cell receptor beta chains below, sequenced in a study of beta chain features in type 1 diabetes listed by TCRdb under 2018. Study-wide conclusions, independent of this receptor: In all four CD4+ subsets, TCRB CDR3 length was moderately but significantly shorter in type 1 diabetes patients.

Their specific antigens are unknown. Library preparation used the immunoSEQ multiplex PCR assay. The entire isolated RNA was reverse transcribed using the High Capacity cDNA Reverse Transcription Kit, and thus expressed TCRB transcripts were sequenced. Imported from immuneACCESS, the table was reduced by TCRdb to in-frame sequences with V and J called. These copies leave out some clones; in studies compared against another copy, an unresolved V gene accounts for under half, and the cause of the remainder is not known. The sample table records approximately 600,000 clones; roughly 12% of these occur just once. The top ten clonotypes cover more than 0.1% of the sample. The sequenced sample consisted of naive CD4+ T cells from blood. The cell subset or site label, read with the paper, signifies: true naive CD4+ T cells. These receptors were collected from a man aged 25 to 45 with type 1 diabetes.

This clone was counted a few times. The chain couples TRBV29-1 to TRBJ2-5; D possibly corresponds to TRBD1 (6 bases). Trimming pared 1 base from V and 0 bases from J, leaving 9 bases between. There are 14 residues in the CDR3. Per germline, CDR1 SQVTM and CDR2 ANQGSEA. As DNA, the CDR3 is TGCAGCGTTGAAGGGGGGCCCTACCAAGAGACCCAGTACTTC. Amino acid sequence: CSVEGGPYQETQYF.

This clone was detected a few times. The V call is TRBV7-9, the J call TRBJ2-7, with 8 bases aligning to TRBD1. With V trimmed by 4 bases and J by 5 bases, 10 bases remained unmatched. This CDR3 has 15 residues. CDR1 and CDR2 from the germline V gene are SEHNR and FQNEAQ (reference sequence). This chain's CDR3 is CASSYGGQGFHEQYF. CDR3 nucleotide sequence: TGTGCCAGCAGCTACGGAGGACAGGGTTTCCACGAGCAGTACTTC.

The chain joins TRBV10-3 to TRBJ2-7, with D perhaps matching TRBD1 (6 bases). The CDR3 has 14 residues. The V end was cut by 0 bases, the J end by 4 bases, with 10 bases between. The V gene's germline CDR1 is ENHRY and CDR2 SYGVKD. CDR3 in amino acids: CAISESGDIYEQYF. The CDR3 DNA sequence: TGTGCCATCAGTGAGTCGGGGGACATATACGAGCAGTACTTC.

In this sample, this clone turned up a few times. The chain uses TRBV7-8 and TRBJ2-5, with 10 bases that match TRBD1. Germline CDR1 SGHVS, CDR2 FQNEAQ. The CDR3 length is 14 residues. J lost 3 bases, V lost 4 bases, and 2 bases had no gene match. CDR3: CASSWGTGEETQYF. In nucleotides, the CDR3 is TGTGCCAGCAGCTGGGGGACAGGGGAAGAGACCCAGTACTTC. The entire variable domain, with the rest obtained from reference TRBV7-8 and TRBJ2-5, is as follows: GAGVSQSPRYKVAKRGQDVALRCDPISGHVSLFWYQQALGQGPEFLTYFQNEAQLDKSGLPSDRFFAERPEGSVSTLKIQRTQQEDSAVYLCASSWGTGEETQYFGPGTRLLVL.

The CDR3 loop reads CASEGTANSPLHF. CDR3 coding DNA: TGCGCCAGCGAAGGGACGGCTAATTCACCCCTCCACTTT. The chain couples TRBV10-2 to TRBJ1-6; possible D gene TRBD1, 5 bases. CDR3 length: 13 residues. The germline CDR1 and CDR2 sequences are WSHSY and SAAADI. V was shortened by 8 bases and J by 6 bases, with 11 bases between the two germline ends.

This clone was observed a handful of times. J is TRBJ2-3 and V is TRBV7-3; TRBD2 matches 13 bases. The CDR3 is 15 residues long. From germline, CDR1 is SGHTA and CDR2 FQGTGA. J was trimmed by 4 bases and V by 5 bases; bases with no gene match: 3. The chain's CDR3 is CASSLLAGGPDTQYF. The CDR3 DNA follows: TGTGCCAGCAGCCTACTAGCGGGGGGGCCAGATACGCAGTATTTT.

The chain couples TRBV2 to TRBJ2-5, with 7 nucleotides matching TRBD1. The V and J ends lost 6 bases and 2 bases, in that order; junction bases with no gene match: 6. The CDR3 sequence is 14 residues long. CDR1 and CDR2 (germline): SNHLY, FYNNEI. CDR3 DNA sequence: TGTGCCAGCAGGACAGGGCTACAGCAAGAGACCCAGTACTTC. Amino acids: CASRTGLQQETQYF.

In its sample, this clone was seen once. The chain uses TRBV11-2 and TRBJ2-5; unclear D gene. This CDR3 comprises 14 residues. Trimming removed 2 bases at V and 0 bases at J, with 7 bases between. CDR1 and CDR2 (germline): SGHAT, FQNNGV. CDR3 bases: TGTGCCAGCAGCTTATCCAGAAACCAAGAGACCCAGTACTTC. Translation: CASSLSRNQETQYF.

This clone has more than one count but fewer than ten. The chain recombines TRBV7-2 with TRBJ2-3; D uncertain. The germline V gene has CDR1 SGHTA and CDR2 FQGNSA. V gave up 4 bases and J gave up 0 bases, with 8 bases separating them. The CDR3 sequence is 14 residues long. In DNA, the CDR3 is TGTGCCAGCAGCTCTTTGGGTAGCACAGATACGCAGTATTTT. This gives the protein CASSSLGSTDTQYF.

The V gene is TRBV9, the J gene TRBJ2-2; D gene ambiguous. Germline lookup yields CDR1 SGDLS and CDR2 YYNGEE. This CDR3 comprises 13 residues. Trimming took 0 bases from V and 5 from J, leaving 5 bases between them. The CDR3 region is CASSVEFTGELFF. The CDR3 region has the DNA TGTGCCAGCAGCGTAGAATTTACCGGGGAGCTGTTTTTT.

About this clone itself: Other nucleotide sequences in the sample specify the same CDR3. The rearrangement links TRBV9 to TRBJ1-3; 7 bases are a match to TRBD1. The germline V gene has CDR1 SGDLS and CDR2 YYNGEE. The CDR3 extends over 15 amino acids. Trimming cost V 0 bases and J 2 bases; bases outside gene matches: 2. The chain's CDR3 is CASSVARGPGNTIYF. The CDR3 region has the DNA TGTGCCAGCAGCGTAGCGAGGGGGCCTGGAAACACCATATATTTT.

The CDR3 spells CASSPRLAGEETQYF. The CDR3 DNA reads as TGTGCCAGCTCACCACGACTAGCGGGAGAAGAGACCCAGTACTTC. The chain uses TRBV18 and TRBJ2-5, with 12 bases aligning to TRBD2. Germline values: CDR1 KGHSH, CDR2 LQKENI. V was clipped by 1 base and J by 3 bases; unmatched bases: 0. The CDR3 is 15 amino acids.

The CDR3 DNA reads TGTGCCAGCAGCTTATGGGCAGGGAACTACGAGCAGTACTTC. Protein sequence: CASSLWAGNYEQYF. This chain links TRBV7-2 with TRBJ2-7, with a possible D match to TRBD1 (5 bases). The V gene lost 2 bases and the J gene lost 3 bases, with 11 bases spanning the gap. The CDR3 totals 14 residues. Germline lookup yields CDR1 SGHTA and CDR2 FQGNSA.

This clone has just a few counts. The chain combines TRBV7-9 with TRBJ2-3; TRBD2 matches at 7 bases. V lost 5 bases, J lost 1 base, and 9 bases stayed unmatched. The CDR3 has 16 residues. Germline CDR1 reads SEHNR; CDR2 reads FQNEAQ (reference sequence). CDR3: CASSQYSGLGTDTQYF. CDR3 sequence (DNA): TGTGCCAGCAGCCAATATAGCGGGCTCGGCACAGATACGCAGTATTTT.

CDR3: CASTSDSSSYEQYF. In DNA, the CDR3 is TGTGCCAGTACCTCAGACTCGAGCTCCTACGAGCAGTACTTC. The chain joins TRBV19 to TRBJ2-7; D gene uncertain. Germline CDR1 is LNHDA and CDR2 is SQIVND (reference sequence). Trimming left V 7 bases short and J 0 bases short, with 13 bases between. The CDR3 totals 14 residues.

This clone showed up just a few times. V usage is TRBV5-4 and J usage is TRBJ2-7; D perhaps matches TRBD2 (5 bases). The CDR3 loop spans 16 amino acids. CDR1 and CDR2 from the germline V gene are SGHNT and YYREEE (reference sequence). Deletions cut 4 bases from V and 3 bases from J, with 20 bases between. CDR3 region: CASSPLGVAENYEQYF. DNA of the CDR3: TGTGCCAGCAGCCCCCTCGGGGTAGCTGAGAACTACGAGCAGTACTTC.

This chain uses TRBV27 with TRBJ2-6, with D maybe TRBD1 (5 bases). The germline CDR1 and CDR2 sequences are MNHEY and SMNVEV (reference sequence). The CDR3 loop spans 17 amino acids. Trimming cost V 6 bases and J 1 base, with 16 bases left between them. The CDR3 region is CASRNVPPGSGANVLTF. In nucleotides, the CDR3 is TGTGCCAGCAGAAACGTCCCTCCAGGGTCTGGGGCCAACGTCCTGACTTTC.